What follows describes a single T cell receptor beta chain. Its antigen is as yet unknown. The data were produced by immunoSEQ multiplex PCR, yet TCRdb's version contains in-frame clones alone and is incomplete. This table holds fewer than 40,000 clones, roughly four fifths found once. The data originate from a study of T cells in narcolepsy. Study overall: Healthy controls were enrolled alongside patients with narcolepsy type 1 or type 2. Regarding the study as a whole: Autoreactive HCRT-specific and TRIB2-specific clonotypes were marked in same-patient CSF-versus-blood CD4+ comparisons. Reportedly, autoreactive clonotypes were serially detected in patients' blood but not controls'.

The CDR3 length is 12 residues. Trimming cost V 3 bases and J 5 bases, with 6 bases left between them. Germline CDR1 SGHTS, CDR2 YDEGEE. The genes are TRBV5-8 and TRBJ1-5; D uncertain. Sequenced sample: CD45RA- memory CD4+ T cells from PBMCs. This clonotype originated in a human donor with narcolepsy. The CDR3: CASSSAHQPQHF. In DNA form, the CDR3 reads TGTGCCAGCAGCTCAGCCCATCAGCCCCAGCATTTT. The complete variable domain, with remaining parts taken from reference TRBV5-8 and TRBJ1-5, reads EAGVTQSPTHLIKTRGQQATLRCSPISGHTSVYWYQQALGLGLQFLLWYDEGEERNRGNFPPRFSGRQFPNYSSELNVNALELEDSALYLCASSSAHQPQHFGDGTRLSIL.